Following are 22 T cell receptor beta chains from one sample sequenced in a study of blood T cell repertoires in COVID-19. Assay: immunoSEQ multiplex PCR; the TCRdb copy retains only in-frame clones and omits some. This sample has about 80,000 clones; about 84% occur once, and the top ten carry about an eighth. Material for sequencing was peripheral blood. Receptors originate from a human donor in a cohort sampled during active COVID-19.

V gene TRBV12-3 or TRBV12-4 combines with J gene TRBJ1-5, with no clear D. With 4 bases removed from V and 4 bases from J, the gap between germline ends came to 5 bases. The CDR3 sequence is 12 residues long. The CDR3 is CASSYLNQPQHF. DNA of the CDR3: TGTGCCAGCAGTTATCTAAATCAGCCCCAGCATTTT.

This clone was recorded once. The gene calls are TRBV5-4 and TRBJ2-1; 9 bases are a match to TRBD1. V was pared by 4 bases and J by 6 bases, with 2 bases of the junction left unmatched. The germline V gene has CDR1 SGHNT and CDR2 YYREEE (reference sequence). This CDR3 contains 13 residues. CDR3 residues: CASSRDRANEQFF. The CDR3 DNA reads TGTGCCAGCAGCAGGGACAGGGCCAATGAGCAGTTCTTC.

The CDR3 loop is CASSQGTSGVSGANVLTF. The CDR3 DNA sequence: TGTGCCAGCAGCCAAGGGACTAGCGGGGTCTCTGGGGCCAACGTCCTGACTTTC. This rearrangement joins TRBV3-1 (or the pseudogene TRBV3-2) to TRBJ2-6; the match to TRBD2 covers 12 bases. CDR1 is LGHDT and CDR2 is YNNKEL in the germline V gene (reference sequence). The trim removed 1 base at V and 0 bases at J, leaving 1 base unmatched. The CDR3 is 18 amino acids.

This clone was seen only once. V gene TRBV9 combines with J gene TRBJ2-5; perhaps TRBD2 as D (6 bases). The CDR3 runs to 14 residues. The germline gives CDR1 SGDLS, CDR2 YYNGEE. V lost 0 bases and J lost 4, with 10 bases in between. CDR3 region: CASSVGGGRETQYF. CDR3 coding DNA: TGTGCCAGCAGCGTAGGGGGAGGAAGAGAGACCCAGTACTTC.

This clone was seen only once. The chain carries TRBV4-1 and TRBJ2-2; TRBD1 aligns across 11 bases. V dropped 5 bases and J dropped 2; count of bases not matched to a gene: 7. The CDR3 is 17 residues long. Germline assignment: CDR1 MGHRA and CDR2 YSYEKL. CDR3 region: CASSGDRGRFNTGELFF. DNA for the CDR3: TGCGCCAGCAGCGGGGACAGGGGGAGATTTAACACCGGGGAGCTGTTTTTT.

The V call is TRBV2, the J call TRBJ2-7; a weak D match, TRBD2 (6 bases). Between the trimmed V and J ends, which lost 6 bases and 0 bases, there was a span of 15 bases. Germline CDR1 and CDR2: SNHLY and FYNNEI. The length of the CDR3 is 15 residues. The CDR3 DNA reads TGTGCCAGCAGGAACGGGGACTCGAGCTCCTACGAGCAGTACTTC. Encoded protein: CASRNGDSSSYEQYF.

J is TRBJ2-7 and V is TRBV7-2, with D maybe TRBD2 (6 bases). The CDR3 runs 15 residues. Germline CDR1 and CDR2: SGHTA and FQGNSA. V lost 5 bases to trimming and J lost 6 bases, with 20 bases between them. The CDR3 reads CASSLQGLLGGEQYF. CDR3 in DNA: TGTGCCAGCAGCCTGCAGGGCCTTTTGGGAGGCGAGCAGTACTTC.

The rearrangement joins TRBV5-5 to TRBJ2-7, with 7 bases identical to TRBD1. CDR3 length: 15 residues. Looked up from germline, CDR1 is SGHKS and CDR2 is YYEKEE (reference sequence). The trim removed 2 bases at V and 5 bases at J, leaving 10 bases unmatched. CDR3 nucleotides: TGTGCCAGCAGCTTCGATCGACAGGGTACCCACGAGCAGTACTTC. Protein sequence: CASSFDRQGTHEQYF.

V gene TRBV5-8 combines with J gene TRBJ2-3; tentative D call: TRBD1 (6 bases). Trimming left V 4 bases short and J 2 bases short, with 8 bases between. The germline V gene encodes CDR1 SGHTS and CDR2 YDEGEE. The CDR3 contains 13 residues. CDR3 nucleotides: TGTGCCAGCAGCGGGGGCTTCACAGATACGCAGTATTTT. This sequence encodes CASSGGFTDTQYF.

The gene calls are TRBV5-4 and TRBJ2-2; a weak D match, TRBD1 (5 bases). The CDR3 has 13 residues. Germline V lookup: CDR1 SGHNT, CDR2 YYREEE (reference sequence). V was trimmed by 4 bases and J by 8 bases, leaving 12 bases between them. The CDR3 DNA reads as TGTGCCAGCAGCGAAAGGGGCTGGGGGGAGCTGTTTTTT. Encoded protein: CASSERGWGELFF.

This clone turned up a few times. This chain joins TRBV4-2 and TRBJ1-6, with TRBD1 matching over 9 bases. Trimming took 0 bases from V and 6 from J; bases not matched to a gene: 6. The CDR3 loop spans 17 amino acids. The germline CDR1 and CDR2 sequences are LGHNA and YNFKEQ. The chain's CDR3 is CASSQDNRGHINSPLHF. Here the CDR3 DNA reads TGTGCCAGCAGCCAAGATAACAGGGGGCACATTAATTCACCCCTCCACTTT.

V gene TRBV28 combines with J gene TRBJ1-2, with D perhaps TRBD1 (5 bases). The germline V gene has CDR1 MDHEN and CDR2 SYDVKM. This CDR3 is built from 15 residues. V lost 8 bases to trimming and J lost 4 bases, with 20 bases between them. DNA for the CDR3: TGTGCCAGCTCCCCCGGAACAGGCTCGTCCTATGGCTACACCTTC. This codes for CASSPGTGSSYGYTF.

This rearrangement joins TRBV11-2 to TRBJ1-6; D is unclear. Deletions cut 4 bases from V and 4 bases from J, with 11 bases between. The CDR3 totals 15 residues. The V gene's germline CDR1 is SGHAT and CDR2 FQNNGV. CDR3 nucleotides: TGTGCCAGCAGCTCGGGGATGCGATATAATTCACCCCTCCACTTT. It specifies CASSSGMRYNSPLHF. The variable domain in full, completed from reference TRBV11-2 and TRBJ1-6, reads EAGVAQSPRYKIIEKRQSVAFWCNPISGHATLYWYQQILGQGPKLLIQFQNNGVVDDSQLPKDRFSAERLKGVDSTLKIQPAKLEDSAVYLCASSSGMRYNSPLHFGNGTRLTVT.

This chain joins TRBV18 and TRBJ1-2; the D gene is possibly TRBD1 (5 bases). In germline, CDR1 is KGHSH, CDR2 LQKENI. Between the trimmed V and J ends, which lost 2 bases and 5 bases, there was a span of 9 bases. The CDR3 is 13 residues long. In DNA form, the CDR3 reads TGTGCCAGCTCACCAGCAGGGCTGTATGGCTACACCTTC. Translation: CASSPAGLYGYTF.

The J gene is TRBJ2-3, the V gene TRBV6-5; D possibly corresponds to TRBD2 (6 bases). V lost 5 bases and J lost 0, with 12 bases in between. The CDR3 contains 15 residues. The germline CDR1 and CDR2 sequences are MNHEY and SVGAGI. As DNA, the CDR3 is TGTGCCAGCAGTCGGACTGGGACTAGCACAGATACGCAGTATTTT. Protein sequence: CASSRTGTSTDTQYF.

The sample holds one count of this clone. The chain recombines TRBV2 with TRBJ1-1, with 9 bases that match TRBD1. V was pared by 3 bases and J by 4 bases, with 6 bases of the junction left unmatched. Germline-derived CDR1 and CDR2 are SNHLY and FYNNEI. CDR3 length equals 15 residues. CDR3 DNA sequence: TGTGCCAGCAGTGAGGACAGGGGCAGGGGCACTGAAGCTTTCTTT. This encodes CASSEDRGRGTEAFF. The full variable domain, rest sourced from reference TRBV2 and TRBJ1-1, is EPEVTQTPSHQVTQMGQEVILRCVPISNHLYFYWYRQILGQKVEFLVSFYNNEISEKSEIFDDQFSVERPDGSNFTLKIRSTKLEDSAMYFCASSEDRGRGTEAFFGQGTRLTVV.

CDR3 in DNA: TGTGCCAGCGGCAAGACGGGGTCTGAAGCTTTCTTT. Residues: CASGKTGSEAFF. The chain joins TRBV6-5 to TRBJ1-1; D remains unclear. Trimming shortened V by 8 bases and J by 6 bases, and 13 bases separated the two germline ends. The CDR3 has 12 residues. Germline V gene sequence: CDR1 MNHEY, CDR2 SVGAGI.

The chain has TRBV12-3 or TRBV12-4 and TRBJ1-2; TRBD1 is a possible D gene (6 bases). Trimming cost V 4 bases and J 8 bases, with 14 bases left between them. The CDR3 has 13 residues. The CDR3 DNA follows: TGTGCCAGCAGTTACAGGGCCGTCGGGGGCTACACCTTC. This translates into CASSYRAVGGYTF.

The V and J genes are TRBV29-1 and TRBJ2-6; possible D gene TRBD2, 6 bases. Between the trimmed V and J ends, which lost 5 bases and 4 bases, there was a span of 12 bases. CDR1 is SQVTM, CDR2 ANQGSEA, per germline. The CDR3 is 14 residues long. The CDR3 nucleotides read TGCAGCGTTCTCAGGGAGGCAGGGGCCAACGTCCTGACTTTC. Its translation: CSVLREAGANVLTF.

The chain combines TRBV28 with TRBJ2-4; 10 bases are shared with TRBD2. The CDR3 runs to 14 residues. Germline CDR1 reads MDHEN; CDR2 reads SYDVKM. V dropped 6 bases and J dropped 5; count of bases not matched to a gene: 4. CDR3 sequence reads: CASRTGLAENIQYF. The DNA for the CDR3 is TGTGCCAGCAGGACTGGACTAGCGGAAAACATTCAGTACTTC. Full variable domain (outside the CDR3, taken from reference TRBV28 and TRBJ2-4): DVKVTQSSRYLVKRTGEKVFLECVQDMDHENMFWYRQDPGLGLRLIYFSYDVKMKEKGDIPEGYSVSREKKERFSLILESASTNQTSMYLCASRTGLAENIQYFGAGTRLSVL.

The chain has TRBV3-1 (or the pseudogene TRBV3-2) and TRBJ1-2; 7 bases map to TRBD1. Germline-derived CDR1 and CDR2 are LGHDT and YNNKEL (reference sequence). V trimming: 5 bases; J trimming: 8 bases; junction bases outside the gene matches: 11. The CDR3 loop spans 14 amino acids. Written as DNA, the CDR3 is TGTGCCAGCAGCTGGGGAACAGGGGTAAAGGGCTACACCTTC. This encodes CASSWGTGVKGYTF.

This clone is a singleton in its sample. V is TRBV7-2 and J is TRBJ1-6; D might be TRBD1 (5 bases). The CDR3 is 16 amino acids. V lost 5 bases, J lost 7 bases, and 18 bases lay in between. CDR1 SGHTA and CDR2 FQGNSA come from the germline V gene. The CDR3 spells CASSQGPRAVNSPLHF. Written as DNA, the CDR3 is TGTGCCAGCAGCCAGGGTCCACGGGCGGTGAATTCACCCCTCCACTTT.